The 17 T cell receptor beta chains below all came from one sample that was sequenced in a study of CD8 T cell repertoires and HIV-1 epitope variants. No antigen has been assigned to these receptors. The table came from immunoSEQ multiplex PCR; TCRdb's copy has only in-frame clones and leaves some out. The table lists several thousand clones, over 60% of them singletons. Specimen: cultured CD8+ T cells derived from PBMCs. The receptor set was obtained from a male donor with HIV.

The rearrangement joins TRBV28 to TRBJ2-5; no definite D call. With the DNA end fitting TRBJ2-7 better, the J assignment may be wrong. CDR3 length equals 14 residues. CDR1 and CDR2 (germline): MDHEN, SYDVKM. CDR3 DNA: TGTGCCAGCAGTTTTGCCCCGGGCCTCTACGAGCAGTACTTC. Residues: CASSFAPGLYEQYF.

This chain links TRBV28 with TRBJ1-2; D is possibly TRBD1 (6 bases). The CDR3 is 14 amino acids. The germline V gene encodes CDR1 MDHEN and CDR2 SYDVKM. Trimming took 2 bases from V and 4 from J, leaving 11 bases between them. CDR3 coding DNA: TGTGCCAGCAGTTTAATGGGACAAATCTATGGCTACACCTTC. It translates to CASSLMGQIYGYTF.

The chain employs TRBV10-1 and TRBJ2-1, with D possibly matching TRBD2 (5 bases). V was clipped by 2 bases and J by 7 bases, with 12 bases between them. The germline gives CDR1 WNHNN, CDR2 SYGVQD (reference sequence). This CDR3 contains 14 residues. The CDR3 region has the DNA TGCGCCAGCAGTGAGATGTCCAGGACTAATGAGCAGTTCTTC. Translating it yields CASSEMSRTNEQFF.

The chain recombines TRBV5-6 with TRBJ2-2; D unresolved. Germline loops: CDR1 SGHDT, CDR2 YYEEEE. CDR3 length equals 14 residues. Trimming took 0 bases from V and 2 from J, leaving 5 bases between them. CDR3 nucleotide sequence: TGTGCCAGCAGCTTGGACAGAAACACCGGGGAGCTGTTTTTT. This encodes CASSLDRNTGELFF.

Here the CDR3 DNA reads TGTGCCAGCTCACCATTTCCAGATAACACTGAAGCTTTCTTT. Translating gives CASSPFPDNTEAFF. The J gene is TRBJ1-1, the V gene TRBV18, with unresolved D. This CDR3 region has 14 residues. The ends were cut back, 2 bases at V and 2 bases at J, with 9 bases in the middle. The germline V gene has CDR1 KGHSH and CDR2 LQKENI.

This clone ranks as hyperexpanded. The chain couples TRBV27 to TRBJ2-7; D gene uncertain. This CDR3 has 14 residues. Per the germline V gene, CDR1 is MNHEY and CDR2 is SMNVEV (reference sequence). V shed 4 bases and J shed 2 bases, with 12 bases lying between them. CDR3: CASSSDVSAYEQYF. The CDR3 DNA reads TGTGCCAGCAGTTCAGATGTCTCGGCCTACGAGCAGTACTTC.

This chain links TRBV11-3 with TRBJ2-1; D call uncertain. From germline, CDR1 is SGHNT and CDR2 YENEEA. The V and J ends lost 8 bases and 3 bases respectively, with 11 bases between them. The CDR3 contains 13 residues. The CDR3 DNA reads TGTGCCAGCCAGACCAAGGGCTACAATGAGCAGTTCTTC. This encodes CASQTKGYNEQFF. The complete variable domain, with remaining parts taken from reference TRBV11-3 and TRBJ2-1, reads EAGVVQSPRYKIIEKKQPVAFWCNPISGHNTLYWYLQNLGQGPELLIRYENEEAVDDSQLPKDRFSAERLKGVDSTLKIQPAELGDSAVYLCASQTKGYNEQFFGPGTRLTVL.

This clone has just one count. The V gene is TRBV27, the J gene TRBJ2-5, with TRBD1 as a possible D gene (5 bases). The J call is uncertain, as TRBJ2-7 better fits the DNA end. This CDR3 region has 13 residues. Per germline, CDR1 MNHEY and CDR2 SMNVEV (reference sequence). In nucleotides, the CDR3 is TGTGCCAGCAGTCGACAGAGGACCTACGAGCAGTACTTC. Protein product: CASSRQRTYEQYF.

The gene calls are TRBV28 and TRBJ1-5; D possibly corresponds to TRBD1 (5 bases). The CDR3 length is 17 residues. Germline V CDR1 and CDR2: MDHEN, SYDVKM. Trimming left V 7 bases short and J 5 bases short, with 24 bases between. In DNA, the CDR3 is TGTGCCAGCACCCAAGGAGGAGGGGAAGGGGCCCATCAGCCCCAGCATTTT. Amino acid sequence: CASTQGGGEGAHQPQHF. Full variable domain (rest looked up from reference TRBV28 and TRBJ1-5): DVKVTQSSRYLVKRTGEKVFLECVQDMDHENMFWYRQDPGLGLRLIYFSYDVKMKEKGDIPEGYSVSREKKERFSLILESASTNQTSMYLCASTQGGGEGAHQPQHFGDGTRLSIL.

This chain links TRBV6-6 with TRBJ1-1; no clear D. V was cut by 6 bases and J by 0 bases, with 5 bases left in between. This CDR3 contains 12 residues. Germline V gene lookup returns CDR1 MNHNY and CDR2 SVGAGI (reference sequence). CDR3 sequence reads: CASRALNTEAFF. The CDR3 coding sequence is TGTGCCAGCAGAGCATTGAACACTGAAGCTTTCTTT.

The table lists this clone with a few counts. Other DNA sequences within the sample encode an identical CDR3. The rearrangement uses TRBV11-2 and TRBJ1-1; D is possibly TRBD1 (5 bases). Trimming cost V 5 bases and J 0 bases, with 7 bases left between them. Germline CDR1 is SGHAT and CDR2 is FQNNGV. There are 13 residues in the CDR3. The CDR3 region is CASSRGMNTEAFF. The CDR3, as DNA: TGTGCCAGCAGCCGGGGGATGAACACTGAAGCTTTCTTT.

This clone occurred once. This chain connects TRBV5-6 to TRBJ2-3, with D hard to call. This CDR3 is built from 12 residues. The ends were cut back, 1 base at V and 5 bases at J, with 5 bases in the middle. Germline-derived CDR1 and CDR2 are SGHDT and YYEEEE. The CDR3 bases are TGTGCCAGCAGCTTGCTTGAAGATACGCAGTATTTT. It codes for CASSLLEDTQYF.

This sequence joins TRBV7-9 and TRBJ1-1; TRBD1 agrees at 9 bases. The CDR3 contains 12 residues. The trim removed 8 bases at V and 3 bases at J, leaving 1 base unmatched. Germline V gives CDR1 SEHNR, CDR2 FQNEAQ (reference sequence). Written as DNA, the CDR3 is TGTGCCAGCCGACAGGGGGACACTGAAGCTTTCTTT. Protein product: CASRQGDTEAFF.

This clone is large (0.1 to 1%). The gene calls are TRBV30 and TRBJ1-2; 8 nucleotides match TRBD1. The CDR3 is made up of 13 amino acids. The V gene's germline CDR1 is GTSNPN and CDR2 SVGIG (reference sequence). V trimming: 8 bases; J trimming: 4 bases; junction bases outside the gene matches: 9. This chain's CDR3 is CAPTGGSFYGYTF. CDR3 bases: TGTGCCCCTACAGGGGGGTCCTTCTATGGCTACACCTTC. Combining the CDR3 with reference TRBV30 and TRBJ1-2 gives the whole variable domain SQTIHQWPATLVQPVGSPLSLECTVEGTSNPNLYWYRQAAGRGLQLLFYSVGIGQISSEVPQNLSASRPQDRQFILSSKKLLLSDSGFYLCAPTGGSFYGYTFGSGTRLTVV.

The CDR3 reads CASSNQGRGAPEAFF. CDR3 nucleotide sequence: TGTGCCAGCAGCAACCAAGGTCGGGGAGCCCCTGAAGCTTTCTTT. The chain couples TRBV28 to TRBJ1-1; D uncertain. This CDR3 region has 15 residues. V gave up 6 bases and J gave up 6 bases, with 20 bases separating them. CDR1 and CDR2 (germline): MDHEN, SYDVKM. Complete variable domain (other parts from reference TRBV28 and TRBJ1-1): DVKVTQSSRYLVKRTGEKVFLECVQDMDHENMFWYRQDPGLGLRLIYFSYDVKMKEKGDIPEGYSVSREKKERFSLILESASTNQTSMYLCASSNQGRGAPEAFFGQGTRLTVV.

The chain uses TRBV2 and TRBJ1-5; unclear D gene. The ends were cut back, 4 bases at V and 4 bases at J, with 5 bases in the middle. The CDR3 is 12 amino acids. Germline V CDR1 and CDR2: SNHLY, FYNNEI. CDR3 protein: CASSARNQPQHF. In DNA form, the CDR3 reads TGTGCCAGCAGTGCGAGAAATCAGCCCCAGCATTTT. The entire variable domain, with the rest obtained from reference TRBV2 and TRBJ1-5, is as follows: EPEVTQTPSHQVTQMGQEVILRCVPISNHLYFYWYRQILGQKVEFLVSFYNNEISEKSEIFDDQFSVERPDGSNFTLKIRSTKLEDSAMYFCASSARNQPQHFGDGTRLSIL.

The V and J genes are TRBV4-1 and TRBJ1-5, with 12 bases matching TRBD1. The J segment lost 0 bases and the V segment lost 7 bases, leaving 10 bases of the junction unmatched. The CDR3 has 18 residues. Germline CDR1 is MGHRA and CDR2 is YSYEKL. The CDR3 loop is CASTPGGQGALSNQPQHF. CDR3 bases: TGCGCCAGCACCCCAGGGGGACAGGGGGCGCTTAGCAATCAGCCCCAGCATTTT.